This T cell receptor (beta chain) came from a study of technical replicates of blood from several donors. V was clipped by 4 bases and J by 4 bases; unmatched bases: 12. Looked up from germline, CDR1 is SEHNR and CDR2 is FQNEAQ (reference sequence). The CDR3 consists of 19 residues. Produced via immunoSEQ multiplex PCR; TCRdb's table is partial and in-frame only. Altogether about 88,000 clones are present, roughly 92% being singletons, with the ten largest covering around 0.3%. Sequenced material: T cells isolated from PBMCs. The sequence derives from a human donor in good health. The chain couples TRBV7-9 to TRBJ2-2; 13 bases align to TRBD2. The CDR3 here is CASSSAVLAGGLGTGELFF. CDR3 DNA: TGTGCCAGCAGCTCAGCCGTACTAGCGGGAGGGCTGGGCACCGGGGAGCTGTTTTTT.